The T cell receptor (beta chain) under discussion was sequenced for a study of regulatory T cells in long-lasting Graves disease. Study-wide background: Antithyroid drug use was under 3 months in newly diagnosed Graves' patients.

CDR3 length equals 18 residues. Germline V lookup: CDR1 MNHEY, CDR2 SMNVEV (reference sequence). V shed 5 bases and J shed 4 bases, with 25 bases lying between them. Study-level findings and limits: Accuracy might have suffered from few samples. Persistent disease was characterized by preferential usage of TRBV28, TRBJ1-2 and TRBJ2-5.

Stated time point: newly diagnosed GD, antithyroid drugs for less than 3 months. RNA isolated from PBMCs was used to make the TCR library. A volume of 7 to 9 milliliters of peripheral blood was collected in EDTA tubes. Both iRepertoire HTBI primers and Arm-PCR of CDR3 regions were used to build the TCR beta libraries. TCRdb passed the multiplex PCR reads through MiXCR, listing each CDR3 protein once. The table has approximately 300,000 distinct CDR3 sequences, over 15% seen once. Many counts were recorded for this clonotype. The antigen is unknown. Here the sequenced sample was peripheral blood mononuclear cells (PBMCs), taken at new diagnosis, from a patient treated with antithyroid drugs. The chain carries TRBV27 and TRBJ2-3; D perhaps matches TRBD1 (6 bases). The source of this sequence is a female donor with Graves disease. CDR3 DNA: TGTGCCAGCAGTGCCCAGGGGCATAGTCGTACCCGGCCAGATACGCAGTATTTT. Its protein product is CASSAQGHSRTRPDTQYF.